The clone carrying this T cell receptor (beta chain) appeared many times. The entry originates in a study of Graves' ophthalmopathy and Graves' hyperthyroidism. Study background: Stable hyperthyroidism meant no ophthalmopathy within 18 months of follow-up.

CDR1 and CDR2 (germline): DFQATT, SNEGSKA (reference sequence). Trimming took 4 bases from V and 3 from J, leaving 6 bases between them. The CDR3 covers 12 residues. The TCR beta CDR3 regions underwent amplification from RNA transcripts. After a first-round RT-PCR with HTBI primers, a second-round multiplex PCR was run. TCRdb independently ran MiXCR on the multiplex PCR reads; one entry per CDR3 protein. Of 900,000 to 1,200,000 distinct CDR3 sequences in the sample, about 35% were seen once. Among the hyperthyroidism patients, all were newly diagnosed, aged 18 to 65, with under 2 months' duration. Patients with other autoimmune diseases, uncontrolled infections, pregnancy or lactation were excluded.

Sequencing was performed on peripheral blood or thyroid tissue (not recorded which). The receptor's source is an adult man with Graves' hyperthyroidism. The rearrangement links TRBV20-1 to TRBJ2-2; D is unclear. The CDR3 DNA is TGCAGTGCTAACTTGTACACCGGGGAGCTGTTTTTT. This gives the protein CSANLYTGELFF.